The present TCR beta chain was sequenced within a study of T cell repertoires in cytomegalovirus infection. Whole-study context: Selection of CMV epitopes for the study included recently identified HLA-C-restricted and well-studied HLA-B-restricted ones.

TCRdb analysed the reads with MiXCR anew, one entry per CDR3 protein. The sample has 80,000 to 90,000 distinct CDR3 sequences, about half seen once. With respect to this clonotype: What it binds is unknown.

The ends lost 0 bases at V and 4 bases at J; junction bases unmatched: 5. Germline V lookup: CDR1 MGHDK, CDR2 SYGVNS. The CDR3 runs to 17 residues. The sequence came from a human donor in good health (CMV status not recorded). Some clones in this sample may be carry-over from other donors' samples. The chain combines TRBV25-1 with TRBJ2-1, with 11 bases fitting TRBD1. Here the sequenced sample was CD8+ T cells from cultured PBMCs, taken from culture after CMV antigen stimulation. In nucleotides, the CDR3 is TGTGCCAGCAGTGAATATGACCGGGACAGGGGGTACAATGAGCAGTTCTTC. Residues: CASSEYDRDRGYNEQFF. Full variable domain (missing parts from reference TRBV25-1 and TRBJ2-1): EADIYQTPRYLVIGTGKKITLECSQTMGHDKMYWYQQDPGMELHLIHYSYGVNSTEKGDLSSESTVSRIRTEHFPLTLESARPSHTSQYLCASSEYDRDRGYNEQFFGPGTRLTVL.